Listed below are T cell receptor beta chains from one sample, sequenced in a study of neurological immune-mediated disorders. TCRdb processed the 5' RACE reads anew with MiXCR; each CDR3 protein has one entry. The sample gives about 53,000 distinct CDR3 sequences, approximately 9.2% of which show up once; 1.9% is in the top ten. The sequenced sample consisted of PBMCs. Source of these receptors: a woman between 40 and 55 years old in good health. CDR3s include the opening cysteine and the closing phenylalanine or tryptophan. D genes are given only for firm matches. Expanded clones get a size class; other rows say once, few or many, or leave the size out.

d_gene	v_gene	abundance	j_gene	len	CDR3nt	CDR3aa
.	TRBV14	many	TRBJ1-5	16	TGTGCCAGCAGCCAAGATCGGGGGGTTCGCAATCAGCCCCAGCATTTT	CASSQDRGVRNQPQHF
.	TRBV5-1	many	TRBJ1-1	15	TGCGCCAGCAGCTTGGAGCAGTGGTCGAACACTGAAGCTTTCTTT	CASSLEQWSNTEAFF
.	TRBV7-3	many	TRBJ2-1	13	TGTGCCAGCAGCTTCGTACAGCACAATGAGCAGTTCTTC	CASSFVQHNEQFF
.	TRBV12-3/TRBV12-4	many	TRBJ1-2	13	TGTGCCAGCAGTTTTGGGGCTAACTATGGCTACACCTTC	CASSFGANYGYTF
.	TRBV10-1	few	TRBJ2-2	15	TGCGCCAGCAGTGAGTCTCCCCTGCGGGGCGGGGAGCTGTTTTTT	CASSESPLRGGELFF
.	TRBV27	many	TRBJ1-6	15	TGTGCCAGCAGTTTCTCCGTCAGTAATAATTCACCCCTCCACTTT	CASSFSVSNNSPLHF
TRBD2	TRBV20-1	.	TRBJ2-5	14	TGCAGTGCTAGACTAGCGGGATACCAAGAGACCCAGTACTTC	CSARLAGYQETQYF
TRBD1	TRBV25-1	.	TRBJ2-7	14	TGTGCCAGCAGTGGGGACAGGCATGGCTACGAGCAGTACTTC	CASSGDRHGYEQYF
TRBD1	TRBV20-1	medium-sized	TRBJ1-2	13	TGCAGTGCTAGAGTAGGGACAGGGGTTGGCTACACCTTC	CSARVGTGVGYTF
TRBD1	TRBV6-6	many	TRBJ1-5	15	TGTGCCAGCAGTTACACGACAGGGGTAAGTCAGCCCCAGCATTTT	CASSYTTGVSQPQHF
TRBD2	TRBV2	.	TRBJ2-1	17	TGTGCCAGCCAATGGGCTCTAGCGGGAGATGACGAGGGTGAGCAGTTCTTC	CASQWALAGDDEGEQFF
.	TRBV2	many	TRBJ2-1	17	TGTGCCAGCAGTGTTGAACCCGGGACTCTATCCTACAATGAGCAGTTCTTC	CASSVEPGTLSYNEQFF
.	TRBV7-2	many	TRBJ2-2	15	TGTGCCAGCAGCCCCACAGGGCTGGCCACCGGGGAGCTGTTTTTT	CASSPTGLATGELFF
.	TRBV12-3/TRBV12-4	many	TRBJ2-5	13	TGTGCCAGCAGCCAGGGGAGGGGGCAGACCCAGTACTTC	CASSQGRGQTQYF
.	TRBV7-2	many	TRBJ2-1	13	TGTGCCAGCAGCTTCTTACAGGGAAATGAGCAGTTCTTC	CASSFLQGNEQFF
.	TRBV4-3	many	TRBJ2-7	18	TGCGCCAGCAGCCAAGAAAAAATAACCTCCGGCAGGGCCTACGAGCAGTACTTC	CASSQEKITSGRAYEQYF
.	TRBV10-3	many	TRBJ2-5	15	TGTGCCATCAGTCCCGGGACACGGGGGGTGGAGACCCAGTACTTC	CAISPGTRGVETQYF
TRBD1	TRBV12-3/TRBV12-4	many	TRBJ1-1	15	TGTGCCAGCAGTGACAGGGGGCTCGGGAACACTGAAGCTTTCTTT	CASSDRGLGNTEAFF
.	TRBV5-1	.	TRBJ1-2	13	TGCGCCAGCAGCTTAATTGATGCGAACGGCTACACCTTC	CASSLIDANGYTF
.	TRBV5-1	many	TRBJ1-1	14	TGCGCCAGCAGCTTGGAGGGGCGGGGCACTGAAGCTTTCTTT	CASSLEGRGTEAFF
.	TRBV7-9	many	TRBJ2-1	13	TGTGCCAGCAGTCTACAGGGCCACAATGAGCAGTTCTTC	CASSLQGHNEQFF
.	TRBV27	many	TRBJ2-1	13	TGTGCCAGCAGTTTTGATAGATACAATGAGCAGTTCTTC	CASSFDRYNEQFF
.	TRBV6-2/TRBV6-3	many	TRBJ2-2	15	TGTGCCAGCAGTTACCTAGCCCAGAACACCGGGGAGCTGTTTTTT	CASSYLAQNTGELFF
.	TRBV7-2	many	TRBJ2-7	11	TGTGCCAGCACAGGGTCCTACGAGCAGTACTTC	CASTGSYEQYF
TRBD2	TRBV5-1	many	TRBJ2-2	16	TGCGCCAGCAGCCAAATCGGAGCGGGAGTAGGCGGGGAGCTGTTTTTT	CASSQIGAGVGGELFF
.	TRBV4-3	many	TRBJ1-4	16	TGCGCCAGCAGCCAAGAGTACAGGAGGAAAAGTGAAAAACTGTTTTTT	CASSQEYRRKSEKLFF
.	TRBV4-1	many	TRBJ2-5	13	TGCGCCAGCAGTAAACATGACCAAGAGACCCAGTACTTC	CASSKHDQETQYF
.	TRBV6-5	many	TRBJ1-5	15	TGTGCCAGCAGCCCCAGGGGCGAGGGCAATCAGCCCCAGCATTTT	CASSPRGEGNQPQHF
TRBD2	TRBV5-1	many	TRBJ2-1	16	TGCGCCAGCAGCACGGGTAGTAGCGGGGGATACAATGAGCAGTTCTTC	CASSTGSSGGYNEQFF